Described below is a single T cell receptor beta chain sequence and its context. Its antigen is not known. Germline and junction disagree at one end, which may indicate a read error. This specimen belongs to a study of response to subunit inactivated influenza vaccine. TCRdb re-called the RT-PCR reads with MiXCR, one entry per CDR3 protein. The table has roughly 650,000 distinct CDR3 sequences, about a sixth seen once. CDR1 is LGHNA and CDR2 is YSLEER in the germline V gene. There are 14 residues in the CDR3. Study conclusions and caveats: That few new T cells are recruited by each seasonal influenza vaccination was the authors' suggestion.

The input for sequencing was PBMCs from blood, taken approximately 13 days after vaccination. The source is a middle-aged man who received an inactivated influenza vaccine. The rearrangement links TRBV4-3 to TRBJ2-7; 7 positions match TRBD2. Written as DNA, the CDR3 is TGCGCCAGCGGCCAAGATGGGAGGGGATACGAGCAGTACTTC. It encodes CASGQDGRGYEQYF.